The entry below gives a single T cell receptor beta chain sequence along with its context. Looked up from germline, CDR1 is LNHDA and CDR2 is SQIVND (reference sequence). This CDR3 comprises 16 residues. Germline trimming cut 2 bases from V and 5 bases from J; bases unmatched to any gene: 9. This record comes from a study of shared clonotypes between healthy human individuals. Terminally differentiated effector memory CD45RA+ cells were excluded by CCR7 positive selection of CD45RO-negative cells. Using immunoSEQ multiplex PCR, the repertoire was profiled, and TCRdb retains in-frame clones only, with some absent. The repertoire holds roughly 2 million clones, with about 94% as singletons.

Material: naive CD8+ T cells sorted from blood. V usage is TRBV19 and J usage is TRBJ2-3; TRBD1 matches 8 bases. The clonotype was recovered from a man in his late teens or twenties in good health. CDR3 amino acids: CASSIRGQGAVDTQYF. CDR3 nucleotides: TGTGCCAGTAGTATACGTGGGCAGGGGGCCGTAGATACGCAGTATTTT. Combining the CDR3 with reference TRBV19 and TRBJ2-3 gives the whole variable domain DGGITQSPKYLFRKEGQNVTLSCEQNLNHDAMYWYRQDPGQGLRLIYYSQIVNDFQKGDIAEGYSVSREKKESFPLTVTSAQKNPTAFYLCASSIRGQGAVDTQYFGPGTRLTVL.